One and the same sample provided the 18 T cell receptor beta chains below, sequenced in a study of blood T cell repertoires in COVID-19. Sequencing used immunoSEQ multiplex PCR; TCRdb keeps in-frame clones, though not all of them. Here the sample spans some 62,000 clones, over 65% being singletons. The sample consisted of peripheral blood. All receptors come from a man aged 60 to 75 with COVID-19, enrolled during active disease.

The sample holds a few counts of this clone. The chain joins TRBV2 to TRBJ1-2; D call uncertain. Trimming shortened V by 7 bases and J by 2 bases, and 11 bases separated the two germline ends. Germline lookup yields CDR1 SNHLY and CDR2 FYNNEI. This CDR3 contains 13 residues. This CDR3 reads CASKEGFNYGYTF. The CDR3 coding sequence is TGTGCCAGCAAGGAGGGCTTCAACTATGGCTACACCTTC. The full variable domain, with the rest looked up from reference TRBV2 and TRBJ1-2, is EPEVTQTPSHQVTQMGQEVILRCVPISNHLYFYWYRQILGQKVEFLVSFYNNEISEKSEIFDDQFSVERPDGSNFTLKIRSTKLEDSAMYFCASKEGFNYGYTFGSGTRLTVV.

V and J are TRBV4-1 and TRBJ2-7; unclear D gene. The CDR3 is made up of 15 amino acids. The V gene lost 4 bases and the J gene lost 3 bases, with 16 bases spanning the gap. Germline V gene sequence: CDR1 MGHRA, CDR2 YSYEKL. The CDR3 spells CASSPGGALGYEQYF. CDR3 coding DNA: TGCGCCAGCAGCCCGGGTGGTGCCCTAGGCTACGAGCAGTACTTC.

The chain couples TRBV5-1 to TRBJ2-6; tentative D call: TRBD2 (6 bases). CDR3 length: 16 amino acids. In germline, CDR1 is SGHRS, CDR2 YFSETQ. V dropped 4 bases and J dropped 2 bases, with 13 bases sitting between them. Here the CDR3 reads CASSPGLNTGANVLTF. The CDR3 DNA is TGCGCCAGCAGCCCGGGACTGAACACTGGGGCCAACGTCCTGACTTTC.

This sequence joins TRBV19 and TRBJ1-1, with D perhaps matching TRBD1 (5 bases). Germline loops: CDR1 LNHDA, CDR2 SQIVND (reference sequence). Between the trimmed V and J ends, which lost 10 bases and 5 bases, there was a span of 17 bases. The CDR3 extends over 13 amino acids. In DNA, the CDR3 is TGTGCCACTAAAAGTCAGGGTACGACTGAAGCTTTCTTT. Translated: CATKSQGTTEAFF.

The count of this clone is one. The V and J genes are TRBV27 and TRBJ2-3; 9 bases align to TRBD2. Germline V gene lookup returns CDR1 MNHEY and CDR2 SMNVEV (reference sequence). The CDR3 totals 15 residues. The ends lost 3 bases at V and 1 base at J; junction bases unmatched: 2. The CDR3 DNA follows: TGTGCCAGCAGTTTGGGACTAGCCCGCACAGATACGCAGTATTTT. Translation: CASSLGLARTDTQYF.

This clone was recorded a few times. The chain carries TRBV2 and TRBJ1-4; TRBD1 might be the D (5 bases). Germline lookup yields CDR1 SNHLY and CDR2 FYNNEI. The germline V and J ends were trimmed by 6 bases and 8 bases, with 10 bases remaining between them. The CDR3 length is 12 residues. The CDR3 nucleotides are TGTGCCAGCAGGAGGGACTTGGAAAAACTGTTTTTT. The encoded protein is CASRRDLEKLFF.

The J gene is TRBJ2-3, the V gene TRBV9; 12 bases fit TRBD2. Germline values: CDR1 SGDLS, CDR2 YYNGEE. The V and J ends lost 4 bases and 5 bases, in that order; junction bases with no gene match: 11. The CDR3 is made up of 17 amino acids. The CDR3 nucleotides read TGTGCCAGCAGCCTCCGAGCTCTAGCGGGGGGGCGAGATACGCAGTATTTT. Protein product: CASSLRALAGGRDTQYF.

This chain connects TRBV27 to TRBJ2-1, with D uncertain. Germline V lookup: CDR1 MNHEY, CDR2 SMNVEV (reference sequence). V lost 5 bases and J 5 bases, leaving 10 bases between the germline ends. The CDR3 loop spans 13 amino acids. The CDR3 DNA sequence: TGTGCCAGCAGTATCACTGCCAACAATGAGCAGTTCTTC. Encoded protein: CASSITANNEQFF.

For this clone: Other DNA sequences in this specimen translate into the identical CDR3. The CDR3 DNA reads as TGCGCCAGCAGCCTAGCGGTGAACACTGAAGCTTTCTTT. This sequence encodes CASSLAVNTEAFF. The chain links TRBV5-1 to TRBJ1-1; D gene uncertain. Germline V gives CDR1 SGHRS, CDR2 YFSETQ. Deletions cut 4 bases from V and 0 bases from J, with 7 bases between. CDR3 size: 13 residues.

The chain has TRBV11-2 and TRBJ1-2; D uncertain. CDR3 length equals 14 residues. The germline V gene has CDR1 SGHAT and CDR2 FQNNGV. Trimming pared 7 bases from V and 7 bases from J, leaving 19 bases between. The CDR3 region is CASNPLGGSGGYTF. For the CDR3, the DNA is TGTGCCAGCAACCCCCTCGGAGGGTCTGGTGGCTACACCTTC.

The sample holds one count of this clone. The V gene is TRBV27, the J gene TRBJ2-7; D gene uncertain. CDR3 length equals 14 residues. Germline-derived CDR1 and CDR2 are MNHEY and SMNVEV (reference sequence). Trimming removed 6 bases from V and 0 bases from J, with 12 bases in between. The CDR3: CASSPADSSYEQYF. The CDR3 DNA sequence: TGTGCCAGCAGCCCCGCGGATAGCTCCTACGAGCAGTACTTC.

A single count supports this clone. The V gene is TRBV6-1, the J gene TRBJ1-1; tentatively, D is TRBD1 (6 bases). There are 15 residues in the CDR3. Trimming left V 8 bases short and J 1 base short, with 17 bases between. Germline lookup yields CDR1 MNHNS and CDR2 SASEGT. The CDR3 sequence is CASFGHGTTNTEAFF. The CDR3 DNA sequence: TGTGCCAGCTTTGGACACGGGACAACGAACACTGAAGCTTTCTTT.

This clone was found a few times. This sequence joins TRBV12-5 and TRBJ1-1, with a weak D call TRBD1 (6 bases). The CDR3 has 14 residues. CDR1 and CDR2 from the germline V gene are LGHNT and FRNRAP. Trimming removed 1 base at V and 4 bases at J, with 10 bases between. CDR3 nucleotides: TGTGCTAGTGGTTTGGACGGACAGCTCACTGAAGCTTTCTTT. Translation: CASGLDGQLTEAFF.

The CDR3 sequence is CSGGQGAEQYF. CDR3 nucleotides: TGCAGCGGGGGACAGGGGGCCGAGCAGTACTTC. The genes are TRBV29-1 and TRBJ2-7; 12 bases map to TRBD1. CDR3 size: 11 residues. Per the germline V gene, CDR1 is SQVTM and CDR2 is ANQGSEA. The trim removed 7 bases at V and 6 bases at J, leaving 1 base unmatched.

The genes are TRBV3-1 (or the pseudogene TRBV3-2) and TRBJ1-6; 8 nucleotides align to TRBD1. The germline V gene encodes CDR1 LGHDT and CDR2 YNNKEL (reference sequence). This CDR3 comprises 17 residues. J was trimmed by 10 bases and V by 0 bases; bases with no gene match: 11. The CDR3 spells CASSQDPRGTGFSPLHF. The CDR3 nucleotides are TGTGCCAGCAGCCAAGATCCGAGAGGGACAGGTTTCTCACCCCTCCACTTT.

This clone was counted only a few times. The chain links TRBV30 to TRBJ2-7; 8 positions match TRBD2. The CDR3 length is 16 residues. The V segment lost 1 base and the J segment 3 bases; nucleotides outside the gene matches: 11. Per germline, CDR1 GTSNPN and CDR2 SVGIG (reference sequence). Here the CDR3 DNA reads TGTGCCTGGAGTGAGGGCGGCCGGGGGGGGCGCTACGAGCAGTACTTC. The encoded protein is CAWSEGGRGGRYEQYF.

V gene TRBV2 combines with J gene TRBJ2-1, with unresolved D. Germline V gene sequence: CDR1 SNHLY, CDR2 FYNNEI. Between the trimmed V and J ends, which lost 5 bases and 1 base, there was a span of 12 bases. CDR3 size: 15 residues. CDR3 residues: CASSLQAGSYNEQFF. CDR3 DNA sequence: TGTGCCAGCAGTCTACAAGCAGGTTCCTACAATGAGCAGTTCTTC.

The chain employs TRBV2 and TRBJ1-2; D possibly corresponds to TRBD1 (6 bases). The CDR3 covers 14 residues. V lost 6 bases and J lost 1, with 12 bases in between. CDR1 is SNHLY and CDR2 is FYNNEI in the germline V gene. The CDR3 nucleotides are TGTGCCAGCAGGGCACAAGGGGGTAACTATGGCTACACCTTC. This sequence encodes CASRAQGGNYGYTF.